Sequencing of this TCR beta chain was carried out in a study of shared clonotypes between healthy human individuals (dated by TCRdb to about 2020). Background for the entire study: A couple of women and a few men aged 18 to 49 years were included in the cohort. For each donor, CD4 naive and CD4 memory were each given three plates, CD8 naive was given two plates, and CD8 memory was given one plate. To estimate repertoire size and how much clonotype sharing occurs between individuals, the study deeply sequenced the blood TCR repertoires of 5 or 6 healthy adults. Libraries were prepared and TCR repertoires were sequenced by different laboratories using diverse techniques, in order to increase sequencing depth and limit assay-specific biases. Per donor, leukapheresis produced somewhere between about 0.85 and 8.9 billion PBMCs.

Its CDR3 holds 15 amino acids, cysteine through phenylalanine. Solely the CDR3 DNA is kept, with 45 bases framed from the first base. Concerning this clone: The antigen it binds to is not known. The sample holds no much larger clone one base away, and base qualities are not on file.

The investigation overall reported the following: Clonotypes shared by all four sorted-subset donors showed higher generation probabilities than non-shared clonotypes. Larger estimated clonotype richness was generally found for naive subsets than for memory subsets. The small number of donors limited the genetic and exposure-history diversity represented. Approximately 5% of naive CD4, roughly 3.5% of naive CD8, roughly 2.4% of memory CD4, and 0.35% to 0.4% of memory CD8 clonotypes were shared across four donors. Sampling was restricted to blood, and TCR repertoires in tissue are likely to differ from TCR repertoires in blood. Incomplete sequencing was indicated by rarefaction of sorted-subset datasets, despite the large sequencing depth. Pairwise subsampling led to the expectation that sequencing depth would affect the degree of clonotype sharing among donors.

The donors were healthy, HIV-negative adults with no recently reported acute infections or vaccinations. Every donor was a Caucasian adult residing in Nashville, Tennessee, USA. CD4+ T cells were enriched through magnetic negative selection, after which naive cells were positively selected on CD45RA and the remaining negative fraction served as the memory subset. Blood was collected by leukapheresis, and PBMCs were isolated by Ficoll-Histopaque density gradient centrifugation and then cryopreserved in liquid nitrogen vapor phase. Analytical flow cytometry was used to check the purity and quantity of every magnetically sorted T cell population. From each sorted fraction, genomic DNA was isolated and quantified by UV absorbance on a Nanodrop 2000c. TCR CDR3 regions were amplified from genomic DNA by multiplex PCR using the deep immunoSEQ assay. Genomic DNA extracted from each cell subset was distributed evenly over all wells of several immunoSEQ 96-well plates, and each plate served as one replicate. Each replicate PCR for sorted subsets received about 200 ng genomic DNA, equal to tens of thousands of T cell genomes. Purified libraries were measured with a Qubit 3.0 fluorometer, size-checked on a Bioanalyzer 2100, and measured again with the KAPA Library Quantification kit. Each immunoSEQ 96-well plate was sequenced on its own single-read 150-cycle Illumina NextSeq 550 flow cell. Regarding the original processing steps: Because only junctional sequences without quality scores were contained in the immunoSEQ output, filtering matching that applied to full-length reads could not be performed. Sequences were annotated with PyIR, a Python wrapper for IgBLAST v1.9, and V/J genes and CDR3 were assigned using IMGT germline references. Reads were filtered out if the reads had weak V/J assignments (E-value above 1e-6), no CDR3, stop codons, out-of-frame junctions, or ambiguous translated residues. V3J clonotypes were defined as sequences sharing an identical inferred V gene, J gene, and CDR3 amino acid sequence. The percentage overlap between two repertoires was calculated by dividing the number of shared unique clonotypes by the size of the smaller repertoire. Repertoire richness was assessed with RTK rarefaction, the Chao1 estimator, and Recon v2.1 estimates of unobserved clonotypes. For all TCRbeta clonotypes obtained by the gDNA method from four donors, generation probabilities were computed with OLGA. Held by TCRdb, this immuneACCESS table contains in-frame sequences only and omits some clones. Under half of the omission traces to an unresolved V gene where checked; the cause of the rest is unknown. V and J calls and clone size are those listed in that table; D and trimming were worked out from the DNA. This sample comprises around 2,000,000 clones, 95% of them detected only once. In total, the top ten clones hold more than 0.1% of the sample.

The receptor's source is a man between 18 and 35 years old in good health. Recombination connected TRBV21-1 to TRBJ2-5; TRBD2, the table's D call, lacks a check against the DNA. TRBV21-1 is classified as a pseudogene. Input material: naive CD4+ T cells sorted from blood. The sample's cell subset or site label, decoded: CD45RA+ positively selected. The CDR3 here reads CASSQRRRERETQYF. The sequenced DNA is TGTGCCAGCAGCCAAAGGCGGCGGGAGAGGGAGACCCAGTACTTC.